A single T cell receptor (beta chain) is shown here with its context. What it binds is unknown. This specimen comes from a study of shared clonotypes between healthy human individuals. CD45RO-negative CD8 cells positively selected for CCR7 made up the naive population, which excluded terminally differentiated effector memory CD45RA+ cells. Germline V gene sequence: CDR1 SNHLY, CDR2 FYNNEI. The CDR3 is made up of 15 amino acids. V was cut by 0 bases and J by 3 bases, with 10 bases left in between. Overall study findings and caveats: In contrast to clonotypes shared by all four donors, non-shared clonotypes had lower generation probabilities. A handful of donors showed sharing of around 5% of naive CD4 clonotypes.

TCRdb's copy holds only in-frame clones and misses some; the assay was immunoSEQ multiplex PCR. This table has about 2.2 million clones, 85% to 95% appearing once. Source material: naive CD8+ T cells from PBMCs. The source is a man between 18 and 35 years old in good health. Some clones in this sample may be carry-over from other donors' samples. The chain joins TRBV2 to TRBJ2-3; D is ambiguous. CDR3 sequence (DNA): TGTGCCAGCAGTGAAGCGGGCAGAATGACAGATACGCAGTATTTT. It codes for CASSEAGRMTDTQYF.